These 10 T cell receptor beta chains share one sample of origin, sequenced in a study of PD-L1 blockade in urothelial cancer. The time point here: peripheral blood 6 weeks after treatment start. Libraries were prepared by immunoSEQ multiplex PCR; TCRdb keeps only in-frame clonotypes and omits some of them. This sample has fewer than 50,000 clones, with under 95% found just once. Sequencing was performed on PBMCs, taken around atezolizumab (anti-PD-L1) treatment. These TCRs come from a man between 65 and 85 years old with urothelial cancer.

DNA for the CDR3: TGCGCCAGCAGTGGGGTCGGGGGGCGCATCCCAGATACGCAGTATTTT. It yields the protein CASSGVGGRIPDTQYF. This rearrangement joins TRBV10-1 to TRBJ2-3; the D gene is possibly TRBD2 (7 bases). V lost 4 bases and J lost 4, with 18 bases in between. The CDR3 runs 16 residues. The V gene's germline CDR1 is WNHNN and CDR2 SYGVQD (reference sequence).

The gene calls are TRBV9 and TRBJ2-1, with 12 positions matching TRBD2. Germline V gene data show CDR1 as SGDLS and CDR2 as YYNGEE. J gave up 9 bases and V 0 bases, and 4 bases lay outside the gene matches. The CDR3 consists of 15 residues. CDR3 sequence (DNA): TGTGCCAGCAGCGTAGGGCTAGCGGGAGGGGGTGAGCAGTTCTTC. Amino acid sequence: CASSVGLAGGGEQFF.

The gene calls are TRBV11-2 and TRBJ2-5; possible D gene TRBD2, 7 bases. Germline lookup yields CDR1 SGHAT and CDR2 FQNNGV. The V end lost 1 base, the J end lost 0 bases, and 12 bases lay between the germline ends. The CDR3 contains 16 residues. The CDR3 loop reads CASSLVGGGHQETQYF. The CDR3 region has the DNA TGTGCCAGCAGCTTAGTAGGGGGGGGACACCAAGAGACCCAGTACTTC.

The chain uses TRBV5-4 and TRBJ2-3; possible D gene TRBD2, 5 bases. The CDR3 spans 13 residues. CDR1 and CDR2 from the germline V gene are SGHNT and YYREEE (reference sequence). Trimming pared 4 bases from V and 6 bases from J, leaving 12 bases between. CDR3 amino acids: CASSITPGDTQYF. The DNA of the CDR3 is TGTGCCAGCAGCATAACTCCGGGGGATACGCAGTATTTT.

The CDR3 loop is CASSRQASGRGEQYF. The CDR3 DNA reads TGTGCCAGCAGCCGTCAGGCTAGCGGGAGGGGGGAGCAGTACTTC. V gene TRBV7-8 combines with J gene TRBJ2-7; 12 bases line up with TRBD2. Germline assignment: CDR1 SGHVS and CDR2 FQNEAQ. This CDR3 comprises 15 residues. Germline trimming cut 5 bases from V and 7 bases from J; bases unmatched to any gene: 9.

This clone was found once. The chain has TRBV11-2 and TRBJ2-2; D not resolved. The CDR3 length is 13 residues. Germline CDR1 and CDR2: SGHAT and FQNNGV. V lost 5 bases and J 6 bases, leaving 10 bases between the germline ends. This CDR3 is CASSPIIAGELFF. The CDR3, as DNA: TGTGCCAGCAGCCCTATCATAGCCGGGGAGCTGTTTTTT.

The DNA for the CDR3 is TGTGCCAGCAGCCCGGACAGTGTTCAGCCCCAGCATTTT. This encodes CASSPDSVQPQHF. The chain carries TRBV5-5 and TRBJ1-5; the D gene is possibly TRBD1 (6 bases). This CDR3 is built from 13 residues. Per germline, CDR1 SGHKS and CDR2 YYEKEE (reference sequence). Trimming stripped 4 bases from V and 6 bases from J, with 11 bases between.

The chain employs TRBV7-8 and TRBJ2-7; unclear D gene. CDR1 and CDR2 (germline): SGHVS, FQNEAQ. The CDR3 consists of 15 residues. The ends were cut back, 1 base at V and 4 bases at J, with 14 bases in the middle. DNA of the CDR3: TGTGCCAGCAGCTTAGGAGCAGGATCGCCTTACGAGCAGTACTTC. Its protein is CASSLGAGSPYEQYF. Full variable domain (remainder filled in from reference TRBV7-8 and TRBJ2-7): GAGVSQSPRYKVAKRGQDVALRCDPISGHVSLFWYQQALGQGPEFLTYFQNEAQLDKSGLPSDRFFAERPEGSVSTLKIQRTQQEDSAVYLCASSLGAGSPYEQYFGPGTRLTVT.

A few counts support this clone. The CDR3 is CASSLDTNYGYTF. CDR3 sequence (DNA): TGTGCCAGCAGCCTGGACACGAACTATGGCTACACCTTC. V gene TRBV7-8 combines with J gene TRBJ1-2, with a tentative D call TRBD1 (5 bases). Trimming removed 5 bases from V and 2 bases from J, with 9 bases in between. The CDR3 covers 13 residues. Germline loops: CDR1 SGHVS, CDR2 FQNEAQ.

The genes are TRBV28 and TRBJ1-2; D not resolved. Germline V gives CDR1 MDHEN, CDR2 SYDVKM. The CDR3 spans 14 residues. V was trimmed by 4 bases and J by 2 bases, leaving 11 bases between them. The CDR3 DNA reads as TGTGCCAGCAGTTCCTACTACCCGAACTATGGCTACACCTTC. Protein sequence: CASSSYYPNYGYTF.